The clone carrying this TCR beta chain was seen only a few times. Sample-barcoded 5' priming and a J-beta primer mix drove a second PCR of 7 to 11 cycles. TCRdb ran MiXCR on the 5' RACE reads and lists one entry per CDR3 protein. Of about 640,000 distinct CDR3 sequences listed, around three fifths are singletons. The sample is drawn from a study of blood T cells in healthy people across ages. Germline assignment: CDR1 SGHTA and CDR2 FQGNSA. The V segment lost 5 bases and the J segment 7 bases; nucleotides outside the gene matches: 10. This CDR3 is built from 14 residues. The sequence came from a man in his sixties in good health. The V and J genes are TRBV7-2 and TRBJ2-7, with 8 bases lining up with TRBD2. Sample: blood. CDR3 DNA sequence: TGTGCCAGCAGCCCCGGACTAGCTGACAATGAGCAGTACTTC. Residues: CASSPGLADNEQYF.